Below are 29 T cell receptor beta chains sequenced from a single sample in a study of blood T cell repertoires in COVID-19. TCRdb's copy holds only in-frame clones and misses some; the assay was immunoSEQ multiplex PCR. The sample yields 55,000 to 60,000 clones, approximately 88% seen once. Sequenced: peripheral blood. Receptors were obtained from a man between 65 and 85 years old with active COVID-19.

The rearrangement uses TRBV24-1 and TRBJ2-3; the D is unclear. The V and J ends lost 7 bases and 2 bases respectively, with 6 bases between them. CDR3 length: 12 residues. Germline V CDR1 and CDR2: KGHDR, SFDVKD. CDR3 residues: CATRGYTDTQYF. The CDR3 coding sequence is TGTGCCACCAGGGGCTACACAGATACGCAGTATTTT.

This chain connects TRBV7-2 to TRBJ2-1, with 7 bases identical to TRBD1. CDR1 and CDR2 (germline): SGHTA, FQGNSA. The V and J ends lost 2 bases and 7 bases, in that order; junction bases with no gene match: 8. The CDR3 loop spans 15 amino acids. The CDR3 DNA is TGTGCCAGCAGCTTACGGGACAGCTTAACTAATGAGCAGTTCTTC. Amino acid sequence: CASSLRDSLTNEQFF.

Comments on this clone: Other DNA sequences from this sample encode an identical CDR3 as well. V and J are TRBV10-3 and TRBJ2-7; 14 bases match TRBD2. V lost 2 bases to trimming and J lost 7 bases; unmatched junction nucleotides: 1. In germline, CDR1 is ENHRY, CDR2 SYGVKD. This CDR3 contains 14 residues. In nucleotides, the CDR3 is TGTGCCATCAGTGAGGGACTAGCGGGAGGTGAGCAGTACTTC. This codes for CAISEGLAGGEQYF.

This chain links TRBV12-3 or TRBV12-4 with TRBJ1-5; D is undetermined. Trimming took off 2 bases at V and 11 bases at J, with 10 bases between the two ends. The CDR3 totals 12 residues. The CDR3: CASSLIEQSQHF. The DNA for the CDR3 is TGTGCCAGCAGTTTAATAGAACAGTCCCAGCATTTT.

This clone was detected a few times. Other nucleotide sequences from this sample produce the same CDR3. This CDR3 is CASSLGLRQGSYEQYF. CDR3 sequence (DNA): TGTGCCAGCAGCTTAGGCCTTAGACAGGGGAGTTACGAGCAGTACTTC. The rearrangement links TRBV11-2 to TRBJ2-7, with 8 bases fitting TRBD1. V lost 1 base and J lost 4; bases outside the gene matches: 9. Germline CDR1 and CDR2: SGHAT and FQNNGV. The CDR3 runs to 16 residues.

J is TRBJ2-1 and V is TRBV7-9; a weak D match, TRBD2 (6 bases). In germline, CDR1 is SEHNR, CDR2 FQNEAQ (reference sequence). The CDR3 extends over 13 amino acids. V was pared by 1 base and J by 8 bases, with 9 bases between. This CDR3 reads CASSLVGRHEQFF. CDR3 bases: TGTGCCAGCAGCTTAGTCGGGAGACATGAGCAGTTCTTC.

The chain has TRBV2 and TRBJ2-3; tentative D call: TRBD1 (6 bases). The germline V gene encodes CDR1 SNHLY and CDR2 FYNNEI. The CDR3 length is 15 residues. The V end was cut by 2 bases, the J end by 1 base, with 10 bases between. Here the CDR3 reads CASSEYRAGTDTQYF. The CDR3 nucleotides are TGTGCCAGCAGTGAATACAGGGCTGGCACAGATACGCAGTATTTT.

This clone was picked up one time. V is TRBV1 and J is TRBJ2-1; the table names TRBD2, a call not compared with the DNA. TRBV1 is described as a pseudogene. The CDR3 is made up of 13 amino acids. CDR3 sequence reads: CTSSPGSGDEQFF. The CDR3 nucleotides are TGCACCAGCAGCCCGGGATCGGGCGATGAGCAGTTCTTC.

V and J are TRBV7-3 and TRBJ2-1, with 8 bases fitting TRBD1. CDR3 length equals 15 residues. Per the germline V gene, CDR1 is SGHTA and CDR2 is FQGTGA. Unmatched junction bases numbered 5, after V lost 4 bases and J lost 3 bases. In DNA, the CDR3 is TGTGCCAGCAGCTCCGACAGGGGTCTCTACAATGAGCAGTTCTTC. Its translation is CASSSDRGLYNEQFF.

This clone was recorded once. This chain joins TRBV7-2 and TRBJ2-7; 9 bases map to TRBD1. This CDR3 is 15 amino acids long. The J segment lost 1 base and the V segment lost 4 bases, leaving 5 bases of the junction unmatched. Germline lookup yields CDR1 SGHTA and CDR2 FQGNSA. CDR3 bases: TGTGCCAGCAGCTCCCTGACAGGGGGTTCCTACGAGCAGTACTTC. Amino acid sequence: CASSSLTGGSYEQYF. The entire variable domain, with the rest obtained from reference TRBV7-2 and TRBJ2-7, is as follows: GAGVSQSPSNKVTEKGKDVELRCDPISGHTALYWYRQSLGQGLEFLIYFQGNSAPDKSGLPSDRFSAERTGGSVSTLTIQRTQQEDSAVYLCASSSLTGGSYEQYFGPGTRLTVT.

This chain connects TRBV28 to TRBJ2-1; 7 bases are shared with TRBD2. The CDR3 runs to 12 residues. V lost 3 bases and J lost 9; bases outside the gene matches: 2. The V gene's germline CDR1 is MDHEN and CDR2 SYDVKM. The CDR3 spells CASSLGGVEQFF. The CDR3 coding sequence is TGTGCCAGCAGTTTGGGGGGGGTTGAGCAGTTCTTC.

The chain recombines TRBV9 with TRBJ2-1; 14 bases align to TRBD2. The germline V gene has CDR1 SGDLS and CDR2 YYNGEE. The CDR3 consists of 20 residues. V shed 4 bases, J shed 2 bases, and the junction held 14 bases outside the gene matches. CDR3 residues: CASSLNRLAGGPRAYNEQFF. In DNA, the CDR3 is TGTGCCAGCAGCCTAAACCGACTAGCGGGAGGGCCCAGGGCCTACAATGAGCAGTTCTTC.

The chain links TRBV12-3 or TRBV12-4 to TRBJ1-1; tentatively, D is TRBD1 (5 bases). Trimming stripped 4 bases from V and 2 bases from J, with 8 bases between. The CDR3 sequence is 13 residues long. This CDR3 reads CASSYGGNTEAFF. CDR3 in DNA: TGTGCCAGCAGTTACGGGGGAAACACTGAAGCTTTCTTT.

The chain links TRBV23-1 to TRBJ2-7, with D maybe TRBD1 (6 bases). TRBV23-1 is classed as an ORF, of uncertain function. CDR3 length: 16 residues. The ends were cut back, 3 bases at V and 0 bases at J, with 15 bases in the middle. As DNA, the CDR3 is TGCGCCAGCAGTCATTTTCAGACAGGAGACTCCTACGAGCAGTACTTC. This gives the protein CASSHFQTGDSYEQYF.

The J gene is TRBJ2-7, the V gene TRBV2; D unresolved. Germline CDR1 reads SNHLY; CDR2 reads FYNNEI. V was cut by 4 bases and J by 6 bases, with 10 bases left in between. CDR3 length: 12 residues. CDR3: CASSGSRSEQYF. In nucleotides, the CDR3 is TGTGCCAGCAGTGGGAGTCGTAGCGAGCAGTACTTC.

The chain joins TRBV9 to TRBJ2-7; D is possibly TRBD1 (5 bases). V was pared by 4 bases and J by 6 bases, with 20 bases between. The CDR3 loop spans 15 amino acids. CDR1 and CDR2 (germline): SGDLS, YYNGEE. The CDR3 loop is CASSPRVDSISEQYF. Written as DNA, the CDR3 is TGTGCCAGCAGCCCCCGAGTCGACAGTATTAGCGAGCAGTACTTC.

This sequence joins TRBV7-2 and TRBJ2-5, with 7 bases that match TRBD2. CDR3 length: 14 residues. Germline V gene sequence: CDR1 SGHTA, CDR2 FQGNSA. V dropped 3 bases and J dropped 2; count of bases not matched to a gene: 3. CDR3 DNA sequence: TGTGCCAGCAGCTTTCAGGGAGGGCAAGAGACCCAGTACTTC. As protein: CASSFQGGQETQYF. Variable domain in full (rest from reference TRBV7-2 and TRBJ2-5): GAGVSQSPSNKVTEKGKDVELRCDPISGHTALYWYRQSLGQGLEFLIYFQGNSAPDKSGLPSDRFSAERTGGSVSTLTIQRTQQEDSAVYLCASSFQGGQETQYFGPGTRLLVL.

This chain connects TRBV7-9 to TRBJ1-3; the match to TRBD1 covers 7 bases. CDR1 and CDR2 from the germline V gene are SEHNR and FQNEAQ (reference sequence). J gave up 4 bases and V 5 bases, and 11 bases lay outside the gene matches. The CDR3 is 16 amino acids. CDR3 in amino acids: CASSLEWGQSGNTIYF. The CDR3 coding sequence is TGTGCCAGCAGCCTCGAATGGGGACAGTCCGGAAACACCATATATTTT. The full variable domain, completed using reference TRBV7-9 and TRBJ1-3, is DTGVSQNPRHKITKRGQNVTFRCDPISEHNRLYWYRQTLGQGPEFLTYFQNEAQLEKSRLLSDRFSAERPKGSFSTLEIQRTEQGDSAMYLCASSLEWGQSGNTIYFGEGSWLTVV.

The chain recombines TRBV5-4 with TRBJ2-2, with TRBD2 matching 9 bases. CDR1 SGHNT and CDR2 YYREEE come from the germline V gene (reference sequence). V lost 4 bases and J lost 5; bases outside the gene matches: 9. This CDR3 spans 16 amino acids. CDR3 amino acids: CASSDLAGVITGELFF. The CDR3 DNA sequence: TGTGCCAGCAGCGATTTAGCGGGAGTAATAACCGGGGAGCTGTTTTTT.

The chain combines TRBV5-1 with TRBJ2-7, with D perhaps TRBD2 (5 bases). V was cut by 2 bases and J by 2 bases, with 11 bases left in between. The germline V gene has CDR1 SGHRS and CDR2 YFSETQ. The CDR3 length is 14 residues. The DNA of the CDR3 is TGCGCCAGCAGCTTACGGACTGAGACCTACGAGCAGTACTTC. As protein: CASSLRTETYEQYF.

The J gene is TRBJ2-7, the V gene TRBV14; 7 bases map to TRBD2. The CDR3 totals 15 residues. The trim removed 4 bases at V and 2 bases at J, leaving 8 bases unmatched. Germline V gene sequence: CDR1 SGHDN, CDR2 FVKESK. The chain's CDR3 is CASSPLGGFPYEQYF. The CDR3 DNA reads TGTGCCAGCAGCCCCCTGGGGGGGTTTCCCTACGAGCAGTACTTC.

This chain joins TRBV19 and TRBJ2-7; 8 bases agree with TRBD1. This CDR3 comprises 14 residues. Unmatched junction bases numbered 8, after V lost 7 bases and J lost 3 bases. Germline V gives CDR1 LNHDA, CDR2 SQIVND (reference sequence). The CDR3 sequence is CASTRHRGNYEQYF. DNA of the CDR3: TGTGCCAGTACCAGACACAGGGGGAACTACGAGCAGTACTTC.

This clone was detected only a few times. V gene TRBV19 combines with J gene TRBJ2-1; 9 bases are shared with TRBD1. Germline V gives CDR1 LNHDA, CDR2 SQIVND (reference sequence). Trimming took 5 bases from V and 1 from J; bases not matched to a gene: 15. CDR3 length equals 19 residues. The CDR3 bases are TGTGCCAGTAGTTTTCGTGCGACAGGGGGTTTTCGGTCCTACAATGAGCAGTTCTTC. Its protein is CASSFRATGGFRSYNEQFF.

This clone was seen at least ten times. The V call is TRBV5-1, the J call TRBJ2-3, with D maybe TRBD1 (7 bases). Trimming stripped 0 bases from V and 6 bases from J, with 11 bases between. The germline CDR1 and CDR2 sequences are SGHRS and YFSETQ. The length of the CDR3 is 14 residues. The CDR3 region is CASSLGQGGDTQYF. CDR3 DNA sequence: TGCGCCAGCAGCTTGGGTCAGGGGGGCGATACGCAGTATTTT.

CDR3 DNA: TGTGCCAGCAGCTTAGCAGGGGGCGCGGCAGATACGCAGTATTTT. Its translation is CASSLAGGAADTQYF. The V gene is TRBV13, the J gene TRBJ2-3; 8 bases are shared with TRBD1. The V segment lost 1 base and the J segment 4 bases; nucleotides outside the gene matches: 4. The CDR3 contains 15 residues. The germline V gene has CDR1 PRHDT and CDR2 FYEKMQ (reference sequence). The variable domain in full, with the rest retrieved from reference TRBV13 and TRBJ2-3, is AAGVIQSPRHLIKEKRETATLKCYPIPRHDTVYWYQQGPGQDPQFLISFYEKMQSDKGSIPDRFSAQQFSDYHSELNMSSLELGDSALYFCASSLAGGAADTQYFGPGTRLTVL.

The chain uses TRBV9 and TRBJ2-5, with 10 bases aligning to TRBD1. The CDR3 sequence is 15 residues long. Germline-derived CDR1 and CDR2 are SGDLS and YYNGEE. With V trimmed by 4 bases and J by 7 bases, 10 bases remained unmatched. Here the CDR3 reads CASSPYDRGRGTQYF. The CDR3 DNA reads TGTGCCAGCAGCCCTTACGACAGGGGGCGTGGGACCCAGTACTTC.

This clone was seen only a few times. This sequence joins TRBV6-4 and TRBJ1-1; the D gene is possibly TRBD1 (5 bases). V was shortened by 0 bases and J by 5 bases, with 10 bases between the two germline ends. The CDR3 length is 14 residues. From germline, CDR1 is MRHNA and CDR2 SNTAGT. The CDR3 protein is CASSDSSRATEAFF. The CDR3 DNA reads TGTGCCAGCAGTGACTCGAGCAGGGCAACTGAAGCTTTCTTT.

Here the CDR3 reads CAWSRRGGYTGELFF. The CDR3 nucleotides are TGTGCCTGGAGTCGCAGGGGTGGTTACACCGGGGAGCTGTTTTTT. This sequence joins TRBV30 and TRBJ2-2; D is perhaps TRBD1 (6 bases). This CDR3 spans 15 amino acids. Looked up from germline, CDR1 is GTSNPN and CDR2 is SVGIG (reference sequence). Trimming left V 2 bases short and J 3 bases short, with 13 bases between.

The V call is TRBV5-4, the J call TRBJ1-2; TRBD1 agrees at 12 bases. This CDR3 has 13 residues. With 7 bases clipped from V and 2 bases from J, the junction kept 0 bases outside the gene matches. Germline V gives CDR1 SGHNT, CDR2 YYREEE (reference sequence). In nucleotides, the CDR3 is TGTGCCAGCGGGACAGGGGGCAACTATGGCTACACCTTC. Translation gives CASGTGGNYGYTF.